The sequence of this T cell receptor (beta chain) was determined in a study of T cell clonality in common variable immunodeficiency. This clone has at least ten counts. What it binds is unknown. The read gets to within 3 residues of the CDR3 end, and the germline J gene fills in the rest. This CDR3 is also generated by other DNA sequences in the sample. Study-wide points: Reportedly, TCR beta sequences from common variable immunodeficiency showed fewer deletions and N-nucleotide insertions.

Sequencing input was equivalent genomic DNA from CVID and controls. The repertoire was sequenced with immunoSEQ multiplex PCR; TCRdb's copy has only in-frame clones and lacks some. This repertoire holds some 52,000 clones, and none appear only once. The germline CDR1 and CDR2 sequences are DFQATT and SNEGSKA (reference sequence). V was clipped by 3 bases and J by 5 bases, with 10 bases between them. CDR3 length equals 12 residues. The sample taken for sequencing was peripheral blood mononuclear cells. This rearrangement joins TRBV20-1 to TRBJ1-2; D might be TRBD1 (6 bases). This receptor was identified in a person aged 18 to 75 in good health. Here the CDR3 reads CSARTGTYGYTF. The covered CDR3 bases are TGCAGTGCTAGGACAGGAACTTATGGC.